A single sample is the source of the 17 T cell receptor beta chains below, sequenced in a study of blood T cell repertoires in COVID-19. Measured with immunoSEQ multiplex PCR; TCRdb has only the in-frame clones, and not every one. This table holds a few hundred thousand clones, roughly 90% found once. Sequenced sample: PBMCs or T cells enriched from blood (not recorded which). These receptors were collected from a woman aged 30 to 39 who had recovered from COVID-19.

The CDR3 nucleotides are TGTGCCAGCACCCTGGGACAGGGTAAAGCCCTCCACTTT. Translation: CASTLGQGKALHF. The chain employs TRBV12-3 or TRBV12-4 and TRBJ1-6; TRBD1 matches at 9 bases. The V gene end was trimmed by 7 bases and the J gene end by 14 bases; junction bases not matched to a gene: 9. The CDR3 totals 13 residues.

The J gene is TRBJ2-1, the V gene TRBV18; TRBD2 matches 9 bases. This CDR3 has 14 amino acids. Germline lookup yields CDR1 KGHSH and CDR2 LQKENI. The V gene end was trimmed by 6 bases and the J gene end by 5 bases; junction bases not matched to a gene: 5. The CDR3 nucleotides are TGTGCCAGCTCTGGATTAGCGGGAGACAATGAGCAGTTCTTC. Protein sequence: CASSGLAGDNEQFF.

The rearrangement links TRBV5-1 to TRBJ2-7; D gene unclear. Trimming removed 3 bases from V and 2 bases from J, with 12 bases in between. The CDR3 consists of 14 residues. The V gene's germline CDR1 is SGHRS and CDR2 YFSETQ. In nucleotides, the CDR3 is TGCGCCAGCAGCTCCGTGCACTTCGCCTACGAGCAGTACTTC. It specifies CASSSVHFAYEQYF.

The chain links TRBV25-1 to TRBJ2-1; perhaps TRBD2 as D (5 bases). This CDR3 is built from 14 residues. Trimming removed 5 bases from V and 2 bases from J, with 10 bases in between. The germline gives CDR1 MGHDK, CDR2 SYGVNS. CDR3: CASSSGKTYNEQFF. CDR3 sequence (DNA): TGTGCCAGCAGTTCCGGGAAGACCTACAATGAGCAGTTCTTC. Together with reference TRBV25-1 and TRBJ2-1, the CDR3 gives the full variable domain: EADIYQTPRYLVIGTGKKITLECSQTMGHDKMYWYQQDPGMELHLIHYSYGVNSTEKGDLSSESTVSRIRTEHFPLTLESARPSHTSQYLCASSSGKTYNEQFFGPGTRLTVL.

CDR3 sequence: CASSPKVPGLGVVTEAFF. DNA of the CDR3: TGTGCCAGCAGCCCAAAAGTACCCGGACTTGGGGTGGTCACTGAAGCTTTCTTT. V and J are TRBV7-6 and TRBJ1-1; D remains unclear. The germline gives CDR1 SGHVS, CDR2 FNYEAQ. The CDR3 sequence is 18 residues long. Trimming cost V 5 bases and J 4 bases, with 26 bases left between them.

This chain links TRBV4-1 with TRBJ1-5; D unclear. The germline V gene encodes CDR1 MGHRA and CDR2 YSYEKL. The CDR3 sequence is 16 residues long. The V gene lost 0 bases and the J gene lost 0 bases, with 9 bases spanning the gap. CDR3 in DNA: TGCGCCAGCAGCCAAGATGGAGGGAATAGCAATCAGCCCCAGCATTTT. This sequence encodes CASSQDGGNSNQPQHF.

This rearrangement joins TRBV10-3 to TRBJ2-2, with TRBD2 identical over 11 bases. The V gene end was trimmed by 5 bases and the J gene end by 3 bases; junction bases not matched to a gene: 5. Germline CDR1 is ENHRY and CDR2 is SYGVKD. This CDR3 spans 16 amino acids. The CDR3 region has the DNA TGTGCCATCAGTTTCGGGACTAGCGGACACACCGGGGAGCTGTTTTTT. It yields the protein CAISFGTSGHTGELFF.

This rearrangement joins TRBV28 to TRBJ2-1, with 7 bases that match TRBD1. The length of the CDR3 is 14 residues. V lost 7 bases to trimming and J lost 2 bases; unmatched junction nucleotides: 5. Germline-derived CDR1 and CDR2 are MDHEN and SYDVKM. The CDR3 region has the DNA TGTGCCAGCATGCTACAGGGGCCCTACAATGAGCAGTTCTTC. As protein: CASMLQGPYNEQFF. Variable domain in full (rest from reference TRBV28 and TRBJ2-1): DVKVTQSSRYLVKRTGEKVFLECVQDMDHENMFWYRQDPGLGLRLIYFSYDVKMKEKGDIPEGYSVSREKKERFSLILESASTNQTSMYLCASMLQGPYNEQFFGPGTRLTVL.

The rearrangement joins TRBV5-1 to TRBJ2-7; maybe TRBD1 (5 bases). Per germline, CDR1 SGHRS and CDR2 YFSETQ. V was cut by 0 bases and J by 4 bases, with 14 bases left in between. The CDR3 is 15 amino acids. The CDR3 sequence is CASSLVAGPAYEQYF. CDR3 bases: TGCGCCAGCAGCTTGGTAGCAGGGCCGGCTTACGAGCAGTACTTC.

V usage is TRBV7-3 and J usage is TRBJ2-1; 7 bases map to TRBD2. V was clipped by 5 bases and J by 2 bases; unmatched bases: 9. Germline values: CDR1 SGHTA, CDR2 FQGTGA. The length of the CDR3 is 16 residues. The CDR3 reads CASSLNGGTTYNEQFF. Here the CDR3 DNA reads TGTGCCAGCAGCCTTAACGGGGGGACTACCTACAATGAGCAGTTCTTC.

This sequence joins TRBV7-9 and TRBJ1-5; TRBD1 matches 8 bases. V was clipped by 5 bases and J by 6 bases; unmatched bases: 9. The germline V gene has CDR1 SEHNR and CDR2 FQNEAQ (reference sequence). The CDR3 length is 15 residues. CDR3 nucleotides: TGTGCCAGCAGCCCCCACGGGGGGACAGGTCAGCCCCAGCATTTT. It specifies CASSPHGGTGQPQHF.

V usage is TRBV7-9 and J usage is TRBJ2-1; TRBD1 matches 7 bases. The CDR3 is 13 amino acids. V gave up 1 base and J gave up 10 bases; unmatched junction bases: 4. CDR1 and CDR2 from the germline V gene are SEHNR and FQNEAQ (reference sequence). The CDR3: CASSLGGGQEQFF. The CDR3, as DNA: TGTGCCAGCAGCTTAGGAGGGGGCCAAGAGCAGTTCTTC.

The chain couples TRBV28 to TRBJ1-6, with 8 bases matching TRBD1. V shed 6 bases and J 9 bases; nucleotides not matched to a gene: 16. The V gene's germline CDR1 is MDHEN and CDR2 SYDVKM. The length of the CDR3 is 17 residues. CDR3 region: CASSLPPGTGGSSPLHF. Written as DNA, the CDR3 is TGTGCCAGCAGCCTCCCCCCCGGGACAGGTGGGAGTTCACCCCTCCACTTT.

The gene calls are TRBV2 and TRBJ2-3; D may be TRBD1 (5 bases). This CDR3 spans 14 amino acids. Germline CDR1 SNHLY, CDR2 FYNNEI. The germline V and J ends were trimmed by 5 bases and 5 bases, with 14 bases remaining between them. This chain's CDR3 is CASSNQGFEDTQYF. The CDR3 DNA follows: TGTGCCAGCAGTAATCAGGGTTTTGAAGATACGCAGTATTTT.

The chain couples TRBV19 to TRBJ1-2; D possibly corresponds to TRBD1 (6 bases). Trimming cost V 3 bases and J 8 bases, with 22 bases left between them. The CDR3 covers 16 residues. Germline values: CDR1 LNHDA, CDR2 SQIVND (reference sequence). The DNA of the CDR3 is TGTGCCAGTAGTATCCCTTCTTTCACAGGGCGGCGGGGCTACACCTTC. Protein product: CASSIPSFTGRRGYTF.

This chain uses TRBV7-2 with TRBJ2-1, with D possibly TRBD2 on 5 matching bases. Germline CDR1 reads SGHTA; CDR2 reads FQGNSA. The V and J ends lost 5 bases and 8 bases respectively, with 16 bases between them. This CDR3 region has 14 residues. DNA of the CDR3: TGTGCCAGCAGCATCTCACTAGGAAGCGATGAGCAGTTCTTC. Its translation is CASSISLGSDEQFF. Filled out from reference TRBV7-2 and TRBJ2-1, the complete variable domain reads GAGVSQSPSNKVTEKGKDVELRCDPISGHTALYWYRQSLGQGLEFLIYFQGNSAPDKSGLPSDRFSAERTGGSVSTLTIQRTQQEDSAVYLCASSISLGSDEQFFGPGTRLTVL.

V usage is TRBV9 and J usage is TRBJ1-2; a possible D gene is TRBD1 (5 bases). This CDR3 contains 12 residues. V lost 3 bases and J lost 7, with 10 bases in between. From germline, CDR1 is SGDLS and CDR2 YYNGEE. CDR3 region: CASSEVGGGYTF. As DNA, the CDR3 is TGTGCCAGCAGCGAAGTGGGGGGTGGCTACACCTTC.